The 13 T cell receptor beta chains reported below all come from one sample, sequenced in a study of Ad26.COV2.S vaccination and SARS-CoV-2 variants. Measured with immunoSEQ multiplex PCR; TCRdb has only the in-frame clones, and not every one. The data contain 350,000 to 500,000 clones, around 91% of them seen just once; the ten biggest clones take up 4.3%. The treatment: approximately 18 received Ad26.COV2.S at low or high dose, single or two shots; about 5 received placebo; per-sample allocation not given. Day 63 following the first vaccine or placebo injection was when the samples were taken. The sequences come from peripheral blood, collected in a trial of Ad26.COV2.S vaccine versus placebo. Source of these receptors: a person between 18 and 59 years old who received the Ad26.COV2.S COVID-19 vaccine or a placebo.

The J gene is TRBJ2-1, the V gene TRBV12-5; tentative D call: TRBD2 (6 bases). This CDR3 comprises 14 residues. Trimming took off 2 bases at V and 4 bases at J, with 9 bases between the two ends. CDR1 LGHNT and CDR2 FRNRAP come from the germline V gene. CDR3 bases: TGTGCTAGTGGTTTGCTCCTAGCGTACAATGAGCAGTTCTTC. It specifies CASGLLLAYNEQFF. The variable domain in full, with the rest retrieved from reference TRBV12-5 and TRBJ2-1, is DARVTQTPRHKVTEMGQEVTMRCQPILGHNTVFWYRQTMMQGLELLAYFRNRAPLDDSGMPKDRFSAEMPDATLATLKIQPSEPRDSAVYFCASGLLLAYNEQFFGPGTRLTVL.

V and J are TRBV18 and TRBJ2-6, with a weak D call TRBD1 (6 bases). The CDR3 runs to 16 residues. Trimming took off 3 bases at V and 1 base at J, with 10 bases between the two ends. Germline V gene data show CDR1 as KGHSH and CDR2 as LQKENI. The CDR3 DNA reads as TGTGCCAGCTCACCTTCCAGGGGATCTGGGGCCAACGTCCTGACTTTC. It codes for CASSPSRGSGANVLTF.

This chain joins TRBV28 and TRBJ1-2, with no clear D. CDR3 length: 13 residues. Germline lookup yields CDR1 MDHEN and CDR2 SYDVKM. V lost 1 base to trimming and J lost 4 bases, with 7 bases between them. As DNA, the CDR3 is TGTGCCAGCAGTTTATACCGCCTCTATGGCTACACCTTC. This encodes CASSLYRLYGYTF.

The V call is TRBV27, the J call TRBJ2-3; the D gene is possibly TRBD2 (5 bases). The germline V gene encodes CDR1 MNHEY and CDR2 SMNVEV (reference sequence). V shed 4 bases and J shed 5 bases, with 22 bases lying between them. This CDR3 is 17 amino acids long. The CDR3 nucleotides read TGTGCCAGCAGTTCTTACATGAGGGAACCTCGGAAAGATACGCAGTATTTT. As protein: CASSSYMREPRKDTQYF.

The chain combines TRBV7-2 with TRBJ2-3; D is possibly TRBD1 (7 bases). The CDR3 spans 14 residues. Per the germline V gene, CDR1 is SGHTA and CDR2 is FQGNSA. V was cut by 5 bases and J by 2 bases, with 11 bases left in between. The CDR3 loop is CASSQGGPTDTQYF. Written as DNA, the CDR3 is TGTGCCAGCAGCCAGGGGGGACCCACAGATACGCAGTATTTT.

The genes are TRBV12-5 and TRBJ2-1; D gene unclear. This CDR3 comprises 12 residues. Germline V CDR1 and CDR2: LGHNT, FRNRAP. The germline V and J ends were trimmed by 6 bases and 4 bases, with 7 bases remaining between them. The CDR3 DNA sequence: TGTGCTAGTGGACCCGGTTACAATGAGCAGTTCTTC. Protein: CASGPGYNEQFF. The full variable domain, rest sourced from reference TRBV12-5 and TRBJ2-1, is DARVTQTPRHKVTEMGQEVTMRCQPILGHNTVFWYRQTMMQGLELLAYFRNRAPLDDSGMPKDRFSAEMPDATLATLKIQPSEPRDSAVYFCASGPGYNEQFFGPGTRLTVL.

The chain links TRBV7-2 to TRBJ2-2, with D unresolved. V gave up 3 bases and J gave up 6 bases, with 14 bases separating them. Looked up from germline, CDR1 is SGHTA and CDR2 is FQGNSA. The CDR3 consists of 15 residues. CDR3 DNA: TGTGCCAGCAGCTTTACGGGTCCTCGAGCCGGGGAGCTGTTTTTT. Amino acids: CASSFTGPRAGELFF.

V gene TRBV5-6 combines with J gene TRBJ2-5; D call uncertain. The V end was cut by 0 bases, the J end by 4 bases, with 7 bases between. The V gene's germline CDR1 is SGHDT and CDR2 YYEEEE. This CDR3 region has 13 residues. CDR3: CASSLVQAETQYF. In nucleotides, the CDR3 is TGTGCCAGCAGCTTGGTTCAGGCAGAGACCCAGTACTTC.

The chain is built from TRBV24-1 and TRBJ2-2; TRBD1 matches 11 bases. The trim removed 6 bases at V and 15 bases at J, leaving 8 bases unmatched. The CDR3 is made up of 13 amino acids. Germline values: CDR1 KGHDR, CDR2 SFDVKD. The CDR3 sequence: CATSSVRDRGLFF. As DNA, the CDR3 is TGTGCCACCAGTTCGGTCCGGGACAGGGGGTTGTTTTTT.

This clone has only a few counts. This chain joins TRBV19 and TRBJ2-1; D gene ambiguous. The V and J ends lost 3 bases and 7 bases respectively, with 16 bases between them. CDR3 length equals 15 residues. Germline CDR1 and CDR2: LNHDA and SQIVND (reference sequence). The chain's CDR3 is CASSMYGDVVNEQFF. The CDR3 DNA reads TGTGCCAGTAGTATGTACGGAGACGTTGTAAATGAGCAGTTCTTC. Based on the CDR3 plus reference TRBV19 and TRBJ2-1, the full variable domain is DGGITQSPKYLFRKEGQNVTLSCEQNLNHDAMYWYRQDPGQGLRLIYYSQIVNDFQKGDIAEGYSVSREKKESFPLTVTSAQKNPTAFYLCASSMYGDVVNEQFFGPGTRLTVL.

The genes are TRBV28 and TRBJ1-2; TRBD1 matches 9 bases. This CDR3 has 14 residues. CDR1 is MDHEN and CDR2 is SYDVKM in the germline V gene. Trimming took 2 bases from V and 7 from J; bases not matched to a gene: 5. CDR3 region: CASSLTGGIGGYTF. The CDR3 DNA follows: TGTGCCAGCAGTTTAACAGGGGGCATTGGTGGCTACACCTTC.

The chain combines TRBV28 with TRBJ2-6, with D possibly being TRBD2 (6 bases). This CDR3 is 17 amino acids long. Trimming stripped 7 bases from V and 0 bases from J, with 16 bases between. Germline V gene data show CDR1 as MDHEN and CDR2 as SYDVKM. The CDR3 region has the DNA TGTGCCAGCACCCCGGACGTCGGGAGCTCTGGGGCCAACGTCCTGACTTTC. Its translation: CASTPDVGSSGANVLTF.

CDR3 in DNA: TGTGCCAGCAGCTTTGGGTCATTGTGGGGACAGGGGAAAGAGACCCAGTACTTC. This sequence encodes CASSFGSLWGQGKETQYF. This chain connects TRBV11-2 to TRBJ2-5; TRBD1 matches 10 bases. Trimming cost V 3 bases and J 3 bases; bases outside gene matches: 13. Germline lookup yields CDR1 SGHAT and CDR2 FQNNGV. The CDR3 has 18 residues. Supplemented by reference TRBV11-2 and TRBJ2-5, the full variable domain reads EAGVAQSPRYKIIEKRQSVAFWCNPISGHATLYWYQQILGQGPKLLIQFQNNGVVDDSQLPKDRFSAERLKGVDSTLKIQPAKLEDSAVYLCASSFGSLWGQGKETQYFGPGTRLLVL.